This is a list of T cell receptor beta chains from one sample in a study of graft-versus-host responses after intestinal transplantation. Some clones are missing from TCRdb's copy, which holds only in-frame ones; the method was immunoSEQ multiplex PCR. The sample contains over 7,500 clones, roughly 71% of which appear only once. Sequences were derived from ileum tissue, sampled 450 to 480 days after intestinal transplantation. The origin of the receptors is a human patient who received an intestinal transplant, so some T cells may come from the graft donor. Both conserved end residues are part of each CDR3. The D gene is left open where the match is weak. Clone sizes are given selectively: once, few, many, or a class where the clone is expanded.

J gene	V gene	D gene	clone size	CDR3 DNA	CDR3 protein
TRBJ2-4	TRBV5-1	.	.	TGCGCCAGCAGGCACGAAGGAGCCAAAAACATTCAGTACTTC	CASRHEGAKNIQYF
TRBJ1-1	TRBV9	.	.	TGTGCCAGCAGCCCGTCCGACAGGCCAGCTTTCTTT	CASSPSDRPAFF
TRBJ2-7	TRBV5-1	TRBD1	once	TGCGCCAGCAGCTGGGACAGGGGCTACGAGCAGTACTTC	CASSWDRGYEQYF
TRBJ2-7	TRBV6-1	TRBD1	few	TGTGCCAGCAGTGAAAGGGTGACAGGGGGCTACGAGCAGTACTTC	CASSERVTGGYEQYF
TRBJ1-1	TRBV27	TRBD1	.	TGTGCCAGCAGCGGGACAGGGTCGATTTTTGAAGCTTTCTTT	CASSGTGSIFEAFF
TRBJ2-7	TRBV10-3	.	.	TGTGCCATCAGTGGGACACAAGGGTCCTACGAGCAGTACTTC	CAISGTQGSYEQYF
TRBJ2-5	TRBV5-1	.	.	TGCGCCAGCAGCCCGGCCGACAGACAAGAGACCCAGTACTTC	CASSPADRQETQYF
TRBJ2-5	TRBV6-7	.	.	TGTGCCAGCAGTTCCATCCAGGGGCCCCAAGAGACCCAGTACTTC	CASSSIQGPQETQYF
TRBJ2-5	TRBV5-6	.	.	TGTGCCAGCAGCTTGGGGGCAGAGCAGTACTTC	CASSLGAEQYF
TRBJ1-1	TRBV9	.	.	TGTGCCAGCAGCGTAGATGCAGGCGGGCTAATTAACACTGAAGCTTTCTTT	CASSVDAGGLINTEAFF
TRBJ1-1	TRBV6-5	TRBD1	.	TGTGCCAGCAGTACGCAGGGGGGCACTGAAGCTTTCTTT	CASSTQGGTEAFF
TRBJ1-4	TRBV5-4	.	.	TGTGCCAGCAGTTCTGCCCAGGCAGGGCGGAATGAAAAACTGTTTTTT	CASSSAQAGRNEKLFF
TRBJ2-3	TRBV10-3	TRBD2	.	TGTGCCATCAGTGAGTTCGGGCTAGCGGGGGAAATTGATACGCAGTATTTT	CAISEFGLAGEIDTQYF
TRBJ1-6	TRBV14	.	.	TGTGCCAGCAGCCTACCAATTAATTCACCCCTCCACTTT	CASSLPINSPLHF
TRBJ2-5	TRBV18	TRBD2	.	TGTGCCAGCTCACCAAGACTAGCGGGGGGGAAGTACCAAGAGACCCAGTACTTC	CASSPRLAGGKYQETQYF
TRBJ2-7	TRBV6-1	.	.	TGTGCCAGCAGAGAAAAGAGGGGAGTGGTACCGGGTGAGCAGTACTTC	CASREKRGVVPGEQYF
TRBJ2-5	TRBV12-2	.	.	TGTGCAAGTCGCTTAGGGAGCGTAACCAGGGCTGTTAAGTACTTC	CASRLGSVTRAVKYF
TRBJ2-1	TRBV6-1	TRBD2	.	TGTGCCAGCAGTGTGAGCGGGGTCTCCTACAATGAGCAGTTCTTC	CASSVSGVSYNEQFF
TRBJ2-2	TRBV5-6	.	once	TGTGCCAGCAGCCCGGGACCTACCGGGGAGCTGTTTTTT	CASSPGPTGELFF
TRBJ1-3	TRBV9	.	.	TGTGCCAGTTCCGAGGGGCGGGACTCTGGAAACACCATATATTTT	CASSEGRDSGNTIYF
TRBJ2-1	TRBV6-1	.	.	TGTGCCAGCAGTGATCAGGGCTCGGGGTACAATGAGCAGTTCTTC	CASSDQGSGYNEQFF
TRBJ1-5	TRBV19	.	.	TGTGCCAGTCGAGTGGACAGCAATCAGCCCCAGCATTTT	CASRVDSNQPQHF
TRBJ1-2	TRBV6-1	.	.	TGTGCCAGCAGTGAAATGGTAGCAGGTGAAGGCTATGGCTACACCTTC	CASSEMVAGEGYGYTF
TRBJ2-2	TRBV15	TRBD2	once	TGTGCCACCAGGTCCGCGGGGGGGCCAGGCGGGGAGCTGTTTTTT	CATRSAGGPGGELFF
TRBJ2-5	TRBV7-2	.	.	TGTGCCAGCAGCTTGGATACGGGGCAAGAGACCCAGTACTTC	CASSLDTGQETQYF
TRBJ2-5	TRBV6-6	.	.	TGTGCCAGCACTGGGACGGAACAAGAGACCCAGTACTTC	CASTGTEQETQYF
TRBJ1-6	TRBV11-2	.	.	TGTGCCAGCAGCCCGAGGGACGCCCGCCGCCATAATTCACCCCTCCACTTT	CASSPRDARRHNSPLHF
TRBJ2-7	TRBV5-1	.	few	TGCGCCACTAAGCGGGACAATACCTACGAGCAGTACTTC	CATKRDNTYEQYF
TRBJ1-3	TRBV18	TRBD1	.	TGTGCCAGCTCAGCAGGGGGCTCGGGAAACACCATATATTTT	CASSAGGSGNTIYF
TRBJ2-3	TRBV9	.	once	TGTGCCAGCAGCGTGGCTATACGCACAGATACGCAGTATTTT	CASSVAIRTDTQYF
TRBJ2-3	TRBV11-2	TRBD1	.	TGTGCCAGCAGAACCTGGTCGACCCGACAGGGGGGATCAGATACGCAGTATTTT	CASRTWSTRQGGSDTQYF
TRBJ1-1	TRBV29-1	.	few	TGCAGCGTTGGAGTTCGTGGCCGGACTGAAGCTTTCTTT	CSVGVRGRTEAFF
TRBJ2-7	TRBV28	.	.	TGTGCCAGCGGAAAAGGGCAGTACTTC	CASGKGQYF
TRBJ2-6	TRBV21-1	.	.	TGTGCCAGCAGCACGCACGGCCAGGATCTCAGGGGCTCTGGGGCCAACGTCCTGACTTTC	CASSTHGQDLRGSGANVLTF
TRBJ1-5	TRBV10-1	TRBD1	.	TGCGCCAGCAGTGAGTTATCCCGGGACAGATATCATAGCAATCAGCCCCAGCATTTT	CASSELSRDRYHSNQPQHF
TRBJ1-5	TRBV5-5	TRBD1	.	TGTGCCAGCAGCCGAGGGACAGCTACTAGCAATCAGCCCCAGCATTTT	CASSRGTATSNQPQHF
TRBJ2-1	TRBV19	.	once	TGTGCCAGTAGTATGAAAATAGGGCACAGCGAGCAGTTCTTC	CASSMKIGHSEQFF
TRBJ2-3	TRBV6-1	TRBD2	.	TGTGCCAGCAGTGAGAGGACTAGCGGGGGGGAAGATACGCAGTATTTT	CASSERTSGGEDTQYF
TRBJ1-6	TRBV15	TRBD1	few	TGTGCCACCAGCGCTGACCCACAGGGGGAGGCTTCACCCCTCCACTTT	CATSADPQGEASPLHF
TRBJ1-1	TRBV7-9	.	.	TGTGCCAGCAGCTCAAACACTGAAGCTTTCTTT	CASSSNTEAFF
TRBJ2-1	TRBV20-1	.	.	TGCAGTGCCAGCTCCTACAATGAGCAGTTCTTC	CSASSYNEQFF
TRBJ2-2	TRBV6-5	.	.	TGTGCCAGCAGTTACGTACAGCCGAACACCGGGGAGCTGTTTTTT	CASSYVQPNTGELFF
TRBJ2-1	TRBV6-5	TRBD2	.	TGTGCCAGCAGTTTAGCGGGGGGGCCTAACAATGAGCAGTTCTTC	CASSLAGGPNNEQFF
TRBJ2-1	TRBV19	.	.	TGTGCCAGTAGTTGGAGGGGGGGGTTGGATGAGCAGTTCTTC	CASSWRGGLDEQFF
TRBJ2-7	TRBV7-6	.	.	TGTGCCAGCAGCTTAGCGCTCCGGGACTCTAATTCCTACGAGCAGTACTTC	CASSLALRDSNSYEQYF
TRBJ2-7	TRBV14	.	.	TGTGCCAGCAGCCGCCGAGAGACGGGCGAGCAGTACTTC	CASSRRETGEQYF
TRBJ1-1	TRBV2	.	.	TGTGCCAGTTGTCTAGGGGGGACTGAAGCTTTCTTT	CASCLGGTEAFF